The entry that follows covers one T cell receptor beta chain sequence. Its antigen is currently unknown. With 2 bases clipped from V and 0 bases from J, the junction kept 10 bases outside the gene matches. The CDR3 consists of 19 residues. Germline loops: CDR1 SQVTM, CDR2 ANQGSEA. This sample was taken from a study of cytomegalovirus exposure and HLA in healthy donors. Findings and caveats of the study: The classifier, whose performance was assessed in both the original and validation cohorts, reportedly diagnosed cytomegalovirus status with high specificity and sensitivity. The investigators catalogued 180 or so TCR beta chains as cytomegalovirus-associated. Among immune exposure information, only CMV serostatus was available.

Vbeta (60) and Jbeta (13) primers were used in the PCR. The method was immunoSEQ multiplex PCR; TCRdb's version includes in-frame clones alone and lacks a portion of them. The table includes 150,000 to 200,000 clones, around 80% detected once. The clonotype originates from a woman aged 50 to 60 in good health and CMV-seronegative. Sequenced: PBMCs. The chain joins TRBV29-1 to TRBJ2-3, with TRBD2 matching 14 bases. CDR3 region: CSVEPDGTSGSMSTDTQYF. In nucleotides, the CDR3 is TGCAGCGTTGAACCAGACGGGACTAGCGGGAGCATGAGCACAGATACGCAGTATTTT.